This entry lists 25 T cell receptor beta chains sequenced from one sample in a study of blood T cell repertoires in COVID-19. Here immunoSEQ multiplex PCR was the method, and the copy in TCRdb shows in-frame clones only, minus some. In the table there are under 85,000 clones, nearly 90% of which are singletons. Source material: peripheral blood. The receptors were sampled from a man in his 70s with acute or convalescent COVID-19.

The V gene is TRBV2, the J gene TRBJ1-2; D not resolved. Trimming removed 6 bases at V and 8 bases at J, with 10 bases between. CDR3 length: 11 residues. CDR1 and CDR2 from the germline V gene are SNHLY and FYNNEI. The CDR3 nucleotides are TGTGCCAGCAGCCTCTTGGGCGGCTACACCTTC. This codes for CASSLLGGYTF.

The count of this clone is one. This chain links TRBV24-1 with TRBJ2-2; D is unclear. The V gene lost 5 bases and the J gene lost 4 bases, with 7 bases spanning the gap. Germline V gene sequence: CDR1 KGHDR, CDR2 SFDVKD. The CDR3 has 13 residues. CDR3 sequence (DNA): TGTGCCACCAGTGGCAGTCGCACCGGGGAGCTGTTTTTT. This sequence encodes CATSGSRTGELFF.

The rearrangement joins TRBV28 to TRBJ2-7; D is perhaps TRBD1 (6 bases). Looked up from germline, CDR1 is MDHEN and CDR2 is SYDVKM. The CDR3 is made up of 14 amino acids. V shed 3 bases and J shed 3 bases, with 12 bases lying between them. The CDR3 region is CASSFSTGLYEQYF. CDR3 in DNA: TGTGCCAGCAGTTTTAGTACAGGGCTCTACGAGCAGTACTTC. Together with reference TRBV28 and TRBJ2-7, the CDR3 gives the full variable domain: DVKVTQSSRYLVKRTGEKVFLECVQDMDHENMFWYRQDPGLGLRLIYFSYDVKMKEKGDIPEGYSVSREKKERFSLILESASTNQTSMYLCASSFSTGLYEQYFGPGTRLTVT.

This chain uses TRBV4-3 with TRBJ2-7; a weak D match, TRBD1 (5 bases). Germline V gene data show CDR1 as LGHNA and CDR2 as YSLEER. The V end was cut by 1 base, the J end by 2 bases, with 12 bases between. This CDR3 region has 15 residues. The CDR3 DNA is TGCGCCAGCAGCCAAGGGCAGGGATCGCCCTACGAGCAGTACTTC. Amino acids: CASSQGQGSPYEQYF.

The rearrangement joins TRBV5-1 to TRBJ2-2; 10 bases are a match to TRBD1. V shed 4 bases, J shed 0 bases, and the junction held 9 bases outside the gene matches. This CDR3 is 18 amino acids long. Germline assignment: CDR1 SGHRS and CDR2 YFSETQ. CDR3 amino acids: CASSTRDRGATNTGELFF. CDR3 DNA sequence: TGCGCCAGCAGCACTCGGGACAGGGGCGCAACGAACACCGGGGAGCTGTTTTTT.

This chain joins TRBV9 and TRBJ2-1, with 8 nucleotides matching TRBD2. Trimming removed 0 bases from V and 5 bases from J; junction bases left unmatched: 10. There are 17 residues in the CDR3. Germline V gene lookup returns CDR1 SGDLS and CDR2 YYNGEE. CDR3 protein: CASSVGLAPAVNNEQFF. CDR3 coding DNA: TGTGCCAGCAGCGTAGGACTAGCGCCGGCCGTGAACAATGAGCAGTTCTTC.

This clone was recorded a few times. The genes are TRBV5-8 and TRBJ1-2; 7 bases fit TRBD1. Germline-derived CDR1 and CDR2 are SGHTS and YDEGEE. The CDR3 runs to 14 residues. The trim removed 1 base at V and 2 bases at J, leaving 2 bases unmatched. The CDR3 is CASSLTGANYGYTF. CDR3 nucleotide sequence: TGTGCCAGCAGCTTGACAGGGGCGAACTATGGCTACACCTTC. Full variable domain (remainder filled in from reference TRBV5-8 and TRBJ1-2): EAGVTQSPTHLIKTRGQQATLRCSPISGHTSVYWYQQALGLGLQFLLWYDEGEERNRGNFPPRFSGRQFPNYSSELNVNALELEDSALYLCASSLTGANYGYTFGSGTRLTVV.

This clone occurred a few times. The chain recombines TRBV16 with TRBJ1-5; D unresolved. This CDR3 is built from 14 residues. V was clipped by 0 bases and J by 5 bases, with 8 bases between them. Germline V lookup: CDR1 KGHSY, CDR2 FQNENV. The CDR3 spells CASSQSGGYQPQHF. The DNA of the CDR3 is TGTGCCAGCAGCCAATCGGGAGGGTATCAGCCCCAGCATTTT.

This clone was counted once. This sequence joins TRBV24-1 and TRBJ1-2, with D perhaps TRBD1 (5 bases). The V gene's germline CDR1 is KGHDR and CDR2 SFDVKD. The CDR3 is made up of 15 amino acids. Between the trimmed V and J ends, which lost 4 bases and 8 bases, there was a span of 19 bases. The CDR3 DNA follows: TGTGCCACCAGTGACCCGGGACGGCCCGGGGGGGGCTACACCTTC. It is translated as CATSDPGRPGGGYTF.

CDR3 sequence: CASSSTGNRGQDGYTF. CDR3 in DNA: TGTGCCAGCAGCTCAACTGGGAACAGGGGGCAGGATGGCTACACCTTC. The chain has TRBV7-2 and TRBJ1-2, with 9 bases lining up with TRBD1. CDR1 SGHTA and CDR2 FQGNSA come from the germline V gene. The CDR3 is made up of 16 amino acids. V trimming: 4 bases; J trimming: 6 bases; junction bases outside the gene matches: 12.

CDR3 nucleotides: TGTGCCAGCTCACCAACGACAGGACCTGAAGCTTTCTTT. It encodes CASSPTTGPEAFF. J is TRBJ1-1 and V is TRBV18, with D perhaps matching TRBD1 (6 bases). The CDR3 length is 13 residues. The germline V gene encodes CDR1 KGHSH and CDR2 LQKENI. V was trimmed by 2 bases and J by 6 bases, leaving 10 bases between them.

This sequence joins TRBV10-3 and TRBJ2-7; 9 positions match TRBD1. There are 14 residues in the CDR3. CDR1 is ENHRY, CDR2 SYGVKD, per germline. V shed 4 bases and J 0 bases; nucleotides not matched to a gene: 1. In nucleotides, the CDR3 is TGTGCCATCAGTGGACAGGGGGTCTCCTACGAGCAGTACTTC. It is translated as CAISGQGVSYEQYF.

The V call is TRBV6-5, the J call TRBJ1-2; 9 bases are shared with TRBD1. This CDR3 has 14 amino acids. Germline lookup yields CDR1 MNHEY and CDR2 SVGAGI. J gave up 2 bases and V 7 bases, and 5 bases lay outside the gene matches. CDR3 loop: CASIGTGGNYGYTF. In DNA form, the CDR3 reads TGTGCCAGCATTGGAACAGGGGGCAACTATGGCTACACCTTC.

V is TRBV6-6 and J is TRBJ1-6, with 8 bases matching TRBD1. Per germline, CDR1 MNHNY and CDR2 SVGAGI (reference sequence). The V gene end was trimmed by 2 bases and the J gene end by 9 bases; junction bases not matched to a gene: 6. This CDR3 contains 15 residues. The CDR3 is CASSYPDRGSSPLHF. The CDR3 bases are TGTGCCAGCAGTTACCCCGACAGGGGAAGTTCACCCCTCCACTTT.

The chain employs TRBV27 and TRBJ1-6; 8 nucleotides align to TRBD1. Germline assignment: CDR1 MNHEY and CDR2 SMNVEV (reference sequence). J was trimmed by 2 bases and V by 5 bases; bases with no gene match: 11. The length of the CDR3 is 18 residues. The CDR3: CASSTKEGQGPYNSPLHF. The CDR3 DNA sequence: TGTGCCAGCAGTACCAAGGAAGGACAGGGCCCCTATAATTCACCCCTCCACTTT.

CDR3 residues: CASSLTGDNSPLHF. DNA for the CDR3: TGCGCCAGCAGCTTGACAGGGGATAATTCACCCCTCCACTTT. The V and J genes are TRBV5-1 and TRBJ1-6; 7 bases map to TRBD1. This CDR3 spans 14 amino acids. V dropped 1 base and J dropped 5; count of bases not matched to a gene: 0. Germline CDR1 is SGHRS and CDR2 is YFSETQ.

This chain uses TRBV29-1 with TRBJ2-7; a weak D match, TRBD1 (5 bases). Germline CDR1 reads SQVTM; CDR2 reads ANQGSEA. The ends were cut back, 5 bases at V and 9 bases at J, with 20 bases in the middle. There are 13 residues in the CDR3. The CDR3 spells CSVRTGTFIGQYF. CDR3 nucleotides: TGCAGCGTTCGAACAGGTACCTTCATAGGGCAGTACTTC.

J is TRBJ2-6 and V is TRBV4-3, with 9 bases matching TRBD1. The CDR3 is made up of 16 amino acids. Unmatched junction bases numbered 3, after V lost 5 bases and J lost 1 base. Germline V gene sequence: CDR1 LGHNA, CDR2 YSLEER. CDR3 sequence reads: CASSTGTGSGANVLTF. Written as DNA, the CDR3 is TGCGCCAGCAGCACCGGGACAGGGTCTGGGGCCAACGTCCTGACTTTC.

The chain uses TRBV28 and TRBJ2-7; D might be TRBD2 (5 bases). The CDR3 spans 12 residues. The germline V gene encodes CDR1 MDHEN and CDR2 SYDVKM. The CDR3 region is CATAEGPYEQYF. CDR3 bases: TGTGCTACCGCCGAGGGTCCCTACGAGCAGTACTTC.

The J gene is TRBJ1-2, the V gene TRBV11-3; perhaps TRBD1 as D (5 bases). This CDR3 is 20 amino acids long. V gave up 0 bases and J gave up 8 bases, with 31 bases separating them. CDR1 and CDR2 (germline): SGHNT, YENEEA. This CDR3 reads CASSLDSKRDRDSLWEGYTF. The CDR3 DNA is TGTGCCAGCAGCTTAGATTCTAAAAGGGACCGGGACTCATTATGGGAGGGCTACACCTTC.

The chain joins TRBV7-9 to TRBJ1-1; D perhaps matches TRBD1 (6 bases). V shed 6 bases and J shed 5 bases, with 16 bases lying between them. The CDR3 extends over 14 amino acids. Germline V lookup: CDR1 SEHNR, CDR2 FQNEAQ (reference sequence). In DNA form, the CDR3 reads TGTGCCAGCAGTTTTAGACAGGTAACAACTGAAGCTTTCTTT. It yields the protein CASSFRQVTTEAFF. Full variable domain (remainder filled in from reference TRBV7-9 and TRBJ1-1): DTGVSQNPRHKITKRGQNVTFRCDPISEHNRLYWYRQTLGQGPEFLTYFQNEAQLEKSRLLSDRFSAERPKGSFSTLEIQRTEQGDSAMYLCASSFRQVTTEAFFGQGTRLTVV.

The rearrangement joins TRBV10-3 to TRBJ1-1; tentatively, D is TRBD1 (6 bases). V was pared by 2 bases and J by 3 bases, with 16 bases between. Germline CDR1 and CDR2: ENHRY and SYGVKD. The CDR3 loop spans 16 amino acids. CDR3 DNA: TGTGCCATCAGTGAGCGCGTACAGGGAAAAGACACTGAAGCTTTCTTT. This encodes CAISERVQGKDTEAFF.

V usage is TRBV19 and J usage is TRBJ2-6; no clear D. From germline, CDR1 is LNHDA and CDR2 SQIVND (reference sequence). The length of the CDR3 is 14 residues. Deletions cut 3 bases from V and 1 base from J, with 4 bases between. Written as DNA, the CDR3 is TGTGCCAGTAGTATCGGGTCTGGGGCCAACGTCCTGACTTTC. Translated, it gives CASSIGSGANVLTF.

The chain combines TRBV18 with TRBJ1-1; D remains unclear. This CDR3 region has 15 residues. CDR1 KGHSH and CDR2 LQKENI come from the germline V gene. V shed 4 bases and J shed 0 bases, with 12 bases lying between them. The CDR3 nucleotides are TGTGCCAGCTCACTCTCACTTTCGGTGAACACTGAAGCTTTCTTT. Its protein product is CASSLSLSVNTEAFF. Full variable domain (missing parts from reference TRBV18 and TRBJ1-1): NAGVMQNPRHLVRRRGQEARLRCSPMKGHSHVYWYRQLPEEGLKFMVYLQKENIIDESGMPKERFSAEFPKEGPSILRIQQVVRGDSAAYFCASSLSLSVNTEAFFGQGTRLTVV.

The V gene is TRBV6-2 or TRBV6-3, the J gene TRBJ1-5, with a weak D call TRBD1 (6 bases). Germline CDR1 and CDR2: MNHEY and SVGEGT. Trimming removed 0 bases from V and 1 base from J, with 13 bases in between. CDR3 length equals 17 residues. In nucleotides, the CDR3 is TGTGCCAGCAGTTACTCGATGTGGGGGCCCAGCAATCAGCCCCAGCATTTT. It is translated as CASSYSMWGPSNQPQHF.